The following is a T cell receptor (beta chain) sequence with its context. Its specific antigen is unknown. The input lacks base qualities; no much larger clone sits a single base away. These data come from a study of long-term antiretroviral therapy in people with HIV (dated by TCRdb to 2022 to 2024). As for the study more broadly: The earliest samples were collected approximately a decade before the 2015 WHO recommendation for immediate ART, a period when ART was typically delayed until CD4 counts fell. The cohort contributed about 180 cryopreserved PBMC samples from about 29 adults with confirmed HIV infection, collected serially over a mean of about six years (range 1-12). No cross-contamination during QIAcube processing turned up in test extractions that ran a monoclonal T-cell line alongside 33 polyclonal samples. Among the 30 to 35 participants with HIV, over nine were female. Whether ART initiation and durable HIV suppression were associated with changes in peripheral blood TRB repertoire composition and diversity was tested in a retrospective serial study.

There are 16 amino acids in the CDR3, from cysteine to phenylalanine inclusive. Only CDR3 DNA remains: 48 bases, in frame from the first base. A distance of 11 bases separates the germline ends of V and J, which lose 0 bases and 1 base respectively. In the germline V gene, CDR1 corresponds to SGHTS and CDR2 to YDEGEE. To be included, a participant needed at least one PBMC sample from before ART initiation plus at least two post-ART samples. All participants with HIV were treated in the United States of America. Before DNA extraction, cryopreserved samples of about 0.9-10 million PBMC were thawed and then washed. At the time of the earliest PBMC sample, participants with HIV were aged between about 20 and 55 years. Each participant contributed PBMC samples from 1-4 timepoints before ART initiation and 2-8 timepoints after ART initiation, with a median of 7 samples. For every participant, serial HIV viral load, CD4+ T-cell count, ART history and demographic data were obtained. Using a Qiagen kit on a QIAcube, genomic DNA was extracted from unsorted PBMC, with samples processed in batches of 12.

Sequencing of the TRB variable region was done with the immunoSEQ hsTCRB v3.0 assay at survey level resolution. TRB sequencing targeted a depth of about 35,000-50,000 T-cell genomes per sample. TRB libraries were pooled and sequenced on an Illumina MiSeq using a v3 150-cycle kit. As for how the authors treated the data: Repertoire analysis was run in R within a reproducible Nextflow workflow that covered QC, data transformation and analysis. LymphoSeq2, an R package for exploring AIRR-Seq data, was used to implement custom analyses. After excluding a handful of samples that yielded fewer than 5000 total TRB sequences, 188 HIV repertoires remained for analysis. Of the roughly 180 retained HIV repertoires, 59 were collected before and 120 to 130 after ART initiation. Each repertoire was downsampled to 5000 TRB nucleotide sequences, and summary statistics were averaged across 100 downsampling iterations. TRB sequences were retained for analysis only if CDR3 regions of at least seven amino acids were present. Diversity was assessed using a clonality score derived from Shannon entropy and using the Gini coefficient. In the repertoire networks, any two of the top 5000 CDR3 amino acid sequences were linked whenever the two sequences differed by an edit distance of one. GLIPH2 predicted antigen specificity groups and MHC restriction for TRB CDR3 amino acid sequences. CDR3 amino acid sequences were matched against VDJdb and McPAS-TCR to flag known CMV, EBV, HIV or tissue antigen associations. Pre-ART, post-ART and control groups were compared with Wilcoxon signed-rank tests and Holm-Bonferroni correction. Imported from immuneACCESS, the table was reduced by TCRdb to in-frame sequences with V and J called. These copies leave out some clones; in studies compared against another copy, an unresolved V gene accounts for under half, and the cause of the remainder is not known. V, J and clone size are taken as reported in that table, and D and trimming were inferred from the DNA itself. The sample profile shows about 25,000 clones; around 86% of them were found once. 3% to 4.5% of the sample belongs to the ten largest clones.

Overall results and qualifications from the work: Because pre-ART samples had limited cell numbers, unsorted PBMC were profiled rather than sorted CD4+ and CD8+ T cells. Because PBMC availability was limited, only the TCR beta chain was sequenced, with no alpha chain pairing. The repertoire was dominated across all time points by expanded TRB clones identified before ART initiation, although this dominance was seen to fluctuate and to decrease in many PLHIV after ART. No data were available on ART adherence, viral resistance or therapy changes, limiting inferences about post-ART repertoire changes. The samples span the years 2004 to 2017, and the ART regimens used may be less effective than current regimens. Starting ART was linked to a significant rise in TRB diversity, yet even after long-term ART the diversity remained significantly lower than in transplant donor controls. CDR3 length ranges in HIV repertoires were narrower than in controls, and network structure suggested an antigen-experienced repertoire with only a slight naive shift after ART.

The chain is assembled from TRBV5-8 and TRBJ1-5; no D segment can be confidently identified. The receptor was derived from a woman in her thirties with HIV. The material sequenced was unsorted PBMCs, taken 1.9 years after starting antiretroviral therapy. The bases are TGTGCCAGCAGCTTGGTTAGTTTACAGAGCAATCAGCCCCAGCATTTT. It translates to CASSLVSLQSNQPQHF. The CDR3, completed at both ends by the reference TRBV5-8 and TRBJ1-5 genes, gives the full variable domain EAGVTQSPTHLIKTRGQQATLRCSPISGHTSVYWYQQALGLGLQFLLWYDEGEERNRGNFPPRFSGRQFPNYSSELNVNALELEDSALYLCASSLVSLQSNQPQHFGDGTRLSIL.